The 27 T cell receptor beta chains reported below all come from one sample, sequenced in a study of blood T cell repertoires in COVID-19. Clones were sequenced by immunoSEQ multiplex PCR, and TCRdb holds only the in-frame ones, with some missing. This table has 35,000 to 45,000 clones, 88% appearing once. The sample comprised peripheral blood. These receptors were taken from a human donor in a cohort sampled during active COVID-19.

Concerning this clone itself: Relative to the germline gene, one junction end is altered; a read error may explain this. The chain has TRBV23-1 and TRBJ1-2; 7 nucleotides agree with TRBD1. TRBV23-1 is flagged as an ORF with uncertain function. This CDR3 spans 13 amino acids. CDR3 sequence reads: CASIRQGNYGYTF. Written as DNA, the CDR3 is TGCGCCAGCATAAGACAGGGCAACTACGGCTACACCTTC.

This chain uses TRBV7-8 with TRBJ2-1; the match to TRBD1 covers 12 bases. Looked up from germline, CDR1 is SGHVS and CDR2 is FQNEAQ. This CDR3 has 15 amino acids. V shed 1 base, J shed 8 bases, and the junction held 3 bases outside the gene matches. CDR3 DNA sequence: TGTGCCAGCAGCTTAGTGGGGACAGGGGGCCATGAGCAGTTCTTC. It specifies CASSLVGTGGHEQFF.

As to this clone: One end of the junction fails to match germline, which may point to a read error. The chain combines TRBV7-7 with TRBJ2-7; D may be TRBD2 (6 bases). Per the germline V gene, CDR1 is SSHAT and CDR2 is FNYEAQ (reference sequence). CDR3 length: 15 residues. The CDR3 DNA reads TGTGCTAGCAGACCCCAGGGTATAGGGAGGCTCGAGCAGTACTTC. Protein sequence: CASRPQGIGRLEQYF.

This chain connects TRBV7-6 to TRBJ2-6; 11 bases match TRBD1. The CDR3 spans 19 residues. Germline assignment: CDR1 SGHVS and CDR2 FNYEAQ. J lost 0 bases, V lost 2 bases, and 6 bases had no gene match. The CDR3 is CASSLIGTGGASGANVLTF. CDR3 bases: TGTGCCAGCAGCTTAATTGGGACAGGGGGGGCCTCTGGGGCCAACGTCCTGACTTTC.

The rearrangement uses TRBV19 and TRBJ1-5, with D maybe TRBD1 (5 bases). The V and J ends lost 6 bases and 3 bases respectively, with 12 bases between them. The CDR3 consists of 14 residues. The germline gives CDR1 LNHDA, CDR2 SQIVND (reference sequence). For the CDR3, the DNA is TGTGCCAGTAGCAAAGACAGTTTCAATCAGCCCCAGCATTTT. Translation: CASSKDSFNQPQHF.

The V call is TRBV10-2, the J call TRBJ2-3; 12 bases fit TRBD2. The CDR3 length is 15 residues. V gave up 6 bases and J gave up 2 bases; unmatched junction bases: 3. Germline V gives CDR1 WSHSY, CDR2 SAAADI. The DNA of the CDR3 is TGCGCCAGCAGGGGACTAGCGGGTTACACAGATACGCAGTATTTT. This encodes CASRGLAGYTDTQYF.

The chain's CDR3 is CASSPRGGQMNTEAFF. CDR3 bases: TGTGCCAGCAGCCCCAGGGGTGGGCAGATGAACACTGAAGCTTTCTTT. The chain is built from TRBV11-2 and TRBJ1-1; weak D call: TRBD1 (6 bases). The CDR3 totals 16 residues. V gave up 5 bases and J gave up 0 bases, with 16 bases separating them. Germline CDR1 and CDR2: SGHAT and FQNNGV.

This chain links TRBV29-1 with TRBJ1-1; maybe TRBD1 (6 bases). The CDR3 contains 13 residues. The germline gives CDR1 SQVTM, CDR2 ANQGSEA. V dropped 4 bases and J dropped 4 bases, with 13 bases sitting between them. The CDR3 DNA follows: TGCAGCGTTGCGCGGGGGCTGGGCACTGAAGCTTTCTTT. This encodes CSVARGLGTEAFF.

The CDR3 nucleotides are TGCGCCAGCAGCTCAACAGCGGGGGGGCTCGTCGGGGAGCTGTTTTTT. The encoded protein is CASSSTAGGLVGELFF. This chain uses TRBV5-1 with TRBJ2-2; 10 bases are shared with TRBD2. The CDR3 totals 16 residues. The trim removed 3 bases at V and 7 bases at J, leaving 9 bases unmatched. Germline loops: CDR1 SGHRS, CDR2 YFSETQ. The full variable domain, its missing parts supplied by reference TRBV5-1 and TRBJ2-2, is KAGVTQTPRYLIKTRGQQVTLSCSPISGHRSVSWYQQTPGQGLQFLFEYFSETQRNKGNFPGRFSGRQFSNSRSEMNVSTLELGDSALYLCASSSTAGGLVGELFFGEGSRLTVL.

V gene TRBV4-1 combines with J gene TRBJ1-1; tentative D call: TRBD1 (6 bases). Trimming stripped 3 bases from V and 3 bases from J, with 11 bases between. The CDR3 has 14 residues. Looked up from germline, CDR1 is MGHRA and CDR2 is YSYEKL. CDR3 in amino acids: CASSQRTVHTEAFF. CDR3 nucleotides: TGCGCCAGCAGCCAGAGGACAGTTCACACTGAAGCTTTCTTT.

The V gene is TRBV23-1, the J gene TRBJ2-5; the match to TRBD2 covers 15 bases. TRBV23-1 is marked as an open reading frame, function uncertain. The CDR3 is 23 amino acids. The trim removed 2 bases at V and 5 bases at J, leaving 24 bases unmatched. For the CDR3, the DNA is TGCGCCAGCAGTCAAGGACTAGCGGGGGGGCGCGAGTCCGAGTTTGTCCCACTGGAGACCCAGTACTTC. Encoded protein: CASSQGLAGGRESEFVPLETQYF.

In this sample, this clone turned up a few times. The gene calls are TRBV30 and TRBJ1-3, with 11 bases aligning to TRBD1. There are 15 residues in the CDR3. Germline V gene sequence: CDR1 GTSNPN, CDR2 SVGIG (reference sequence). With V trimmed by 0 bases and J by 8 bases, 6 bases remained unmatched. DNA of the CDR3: TGTGCCTGGAGTGTAACGGGACAGGGGGGAGACACCATATATTTT. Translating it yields CAWSVTGQGGDTIYF. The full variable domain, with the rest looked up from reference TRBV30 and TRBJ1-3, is SQTIHQWPATLVQPVGSPLSLECTVEGTSNPNLYWYRQAAGRGLQLLFYSVGIGQISSEVPQNLSASRPQDRQFILSSKKLLLSDSGFYLCAWSVTGQGGDTIYFGEGSWLTVV.

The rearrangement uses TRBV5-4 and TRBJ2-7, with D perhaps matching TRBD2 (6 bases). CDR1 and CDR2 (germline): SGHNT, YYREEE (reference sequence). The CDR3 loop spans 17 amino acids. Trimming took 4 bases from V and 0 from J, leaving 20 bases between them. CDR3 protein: CASSDGESTRASYEQYF. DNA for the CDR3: TGTGCCAGCAGCGACGGGGAGTCGACTAGAGCCTCCTACGAGCAGTACTTC.

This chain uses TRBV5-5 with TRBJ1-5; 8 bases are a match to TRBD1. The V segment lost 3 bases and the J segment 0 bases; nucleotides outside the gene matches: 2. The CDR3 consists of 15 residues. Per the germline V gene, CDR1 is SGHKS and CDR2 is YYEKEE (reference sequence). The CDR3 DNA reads TGTGCCAGCAGCTCCAGGGGGCTTAGCAATCAGCCCCAGCATTTT. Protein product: CASSSRGLSNQPQHF.

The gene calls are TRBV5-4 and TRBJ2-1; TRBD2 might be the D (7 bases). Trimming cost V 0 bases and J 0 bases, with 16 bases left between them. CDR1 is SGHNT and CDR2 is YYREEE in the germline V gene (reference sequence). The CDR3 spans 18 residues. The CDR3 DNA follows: TGTGCCAGCAGCTTGGGTGGGGGGGCCAGAAGCTCCTACAATGAGCAGTTCTTC. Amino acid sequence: CASSLGGGARSSYNEQFF.

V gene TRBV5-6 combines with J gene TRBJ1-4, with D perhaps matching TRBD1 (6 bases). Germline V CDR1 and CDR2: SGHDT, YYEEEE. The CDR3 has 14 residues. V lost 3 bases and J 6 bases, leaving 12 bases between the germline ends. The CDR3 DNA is TGTGCCAGCAGCTCGTATCGGACAGATGAAAAACTGTTTTTT. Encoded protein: CASSSYRTDEKLFF.

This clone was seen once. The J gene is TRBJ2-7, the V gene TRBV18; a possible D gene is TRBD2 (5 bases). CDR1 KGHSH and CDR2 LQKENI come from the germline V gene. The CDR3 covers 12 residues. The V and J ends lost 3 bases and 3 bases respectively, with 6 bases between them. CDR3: CASSPGDYEQYF. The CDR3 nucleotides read TGTGCCAGCTCACCGGGAGACTACGAGCAGTACTTC.

CDR3 DNA sequence: TGTGCCATCAGCGTCGCCGGGACAGACTATGGCTACACCTTC. Residues: CAISVAGTDYGYTF. The chain has TRBV10-3 and TRBJ1-2; 7 nucleotides line up with TRBD1. From germline, CDR1 is ENHRY and CDR2 SYGVKD. V gave up 6 bases and J gave up 3 bases; unmatched junction bases: 7. The CDR3 spans 14 residues.

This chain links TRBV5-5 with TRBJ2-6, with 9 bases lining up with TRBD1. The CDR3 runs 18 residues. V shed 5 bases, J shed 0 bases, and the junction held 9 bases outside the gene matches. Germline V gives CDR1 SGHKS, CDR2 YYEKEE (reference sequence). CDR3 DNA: TGTGCCAGCAGTTTTACAGGGGGCGTAAGCTCTGGGGCCAACGTCCTGACTTTC. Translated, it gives CASSFTGGVSSGANVLTF. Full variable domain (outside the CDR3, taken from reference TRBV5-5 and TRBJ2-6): DAGVTQSPTHLIKTRGQQVTLRCSPISGHKSVSWYQQVLGQGPQFIFQYYEKEERGRGNFPDRFSARQFPNYSSELNVNALLLGDSALYLCASSFTGGVSSGANVLTFGAGSRLTVL.

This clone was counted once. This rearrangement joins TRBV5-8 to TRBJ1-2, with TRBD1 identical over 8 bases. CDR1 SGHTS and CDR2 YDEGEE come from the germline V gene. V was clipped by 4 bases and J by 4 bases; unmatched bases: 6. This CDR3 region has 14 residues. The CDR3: CASSRGQEGYGYTF. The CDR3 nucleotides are TGTGCCAGCAGCCGGGGACAGGAGGGCTATGGCTACACCTTC.

CDR3 nucleotide sequence: TGTGCCAGCAGCCGGGGGGGCAGACCGAACAATGAGCAGTTCTTC. This codes for CASSRGGRPNNEQFF. This rearrangement joins TRBV6-5 to TRBJ2-1; TRBD2 matches 8 bases. Germline trimming cut 6 bases from V and 5 bases from J; bases unmatched to any gene: 9. Germline loops: CDR1 MNHEY, CDR2 SVGAGI. The length of the CDR3 is 15 residues.

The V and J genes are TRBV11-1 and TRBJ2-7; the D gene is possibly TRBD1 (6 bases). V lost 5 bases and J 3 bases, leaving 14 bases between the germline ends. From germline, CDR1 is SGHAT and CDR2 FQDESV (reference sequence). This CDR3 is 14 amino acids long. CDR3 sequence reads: CASSDRRTVYEQYF. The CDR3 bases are TGTGCCAGCAGCGACCGCCGGACAGTCTACGAGCAGTACTTC.

The CDR3 sequence is CASTLSAGGPLFNEQFF. The DNA of the CDR3 is TGCGCCAGCACCCTGAGCGCGGGGGGGCCATTGTTCAATGAGCAGTTCTTC. The chain combines TRBV5-1 with TRBJ2-1, with 9 bases fitting TRBD2. This CDR3 is 17 amino acids long. Unmatched junction bases numbered 16, after V lost 6 bases and J lost 6 bases. Germline V gene data show CDR1 as SGHRS and CDR2 as YFSETQ.

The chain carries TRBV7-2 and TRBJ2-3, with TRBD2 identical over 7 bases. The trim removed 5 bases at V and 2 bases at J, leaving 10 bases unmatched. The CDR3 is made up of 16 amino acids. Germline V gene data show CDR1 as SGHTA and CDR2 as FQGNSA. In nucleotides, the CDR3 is TGTGCCAGCAGCACCTGGACTAGTTTTACCACAGATACGCAGTATTTT. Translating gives CASSTWTSFTTDTQYF.

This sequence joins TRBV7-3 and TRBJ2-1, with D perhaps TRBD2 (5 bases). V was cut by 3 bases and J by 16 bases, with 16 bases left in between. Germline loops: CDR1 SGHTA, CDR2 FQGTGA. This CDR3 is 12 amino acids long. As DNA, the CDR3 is TGTGCCAGCAGCTTCCAGAGGGCTCCACTTTTCTTC. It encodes CASSFQRAPLFF.

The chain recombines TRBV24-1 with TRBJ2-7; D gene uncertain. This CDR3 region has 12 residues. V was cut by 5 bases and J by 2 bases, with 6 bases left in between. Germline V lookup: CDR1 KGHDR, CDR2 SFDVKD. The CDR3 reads CATSGGAYEQYF. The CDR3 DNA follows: TGTGCCACCAGTGGCGGTGCCTACGAGCAGTACTTC.

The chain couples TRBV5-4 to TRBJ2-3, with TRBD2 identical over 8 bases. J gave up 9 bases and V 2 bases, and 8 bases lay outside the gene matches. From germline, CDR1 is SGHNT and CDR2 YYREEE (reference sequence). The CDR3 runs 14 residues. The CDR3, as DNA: TGTGCCAGCAGCTTCCGGGGGGGGCCGGGGACGCAGTATTTT. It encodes CASSFRGGPGTQYF.